Shown below are 2 T cell receptor beta chains from a single sample sequenced in a study of monozygotic twins with inflammatory bowel disease. TCRdb reprocessed the 5' RACE reads; each CDR3 protein has one entry and no DNA is given. The ten top clones account for under 15%, within a sample of 110,000 or so distinct CDR3 sequences. The specimen sequenced was blood. The receptors were sampled from a human donor with ulcerative colitis or Crohn's disease, or a healthy co-twin of an affected twin (not recorded which).

V and J are TRBV12-3 or TRBV12-4 and TRBJ1-2; TCRdb selects TRBD1, and the lack of DNA leaves this call unchecked. CDR3 length equals 15 residues. CDR3 region: CASSLAGDNNYGYTF.

The chain uses TRBV20-1 and TRBJ2-5; the TCRdb D gene call, TRBD1, has no DNA to confirm it. Germline V gene sequence: CDR1 DFQATT, CDR2 SNEGSKA (reference sequence). The CDR3 length is 14 residues. CDR3 sequence reads: CSARVTGVRETQYF.